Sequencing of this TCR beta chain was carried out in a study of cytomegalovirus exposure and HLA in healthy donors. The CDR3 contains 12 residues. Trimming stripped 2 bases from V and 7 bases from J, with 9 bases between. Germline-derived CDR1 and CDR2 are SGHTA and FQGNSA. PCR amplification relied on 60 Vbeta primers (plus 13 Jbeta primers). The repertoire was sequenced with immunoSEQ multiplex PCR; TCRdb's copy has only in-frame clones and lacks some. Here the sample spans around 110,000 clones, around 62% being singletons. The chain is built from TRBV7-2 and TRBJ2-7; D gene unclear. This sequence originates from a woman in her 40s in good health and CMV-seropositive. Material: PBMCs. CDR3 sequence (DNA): TGTGCCAGCAGCTTACCCCCCGGGGAGCAGTACTTC. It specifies CASSLPPGEQYF.